This TCR beta chain was observed in a study of Ad26.COV2.S vaccination and SARS-CoV-2 variants. General observations from the study: Those who received vaccine or placebo ended up with similar non-spike TCR breadth. Compared with placebo recipients, vaccine recipients had higher spike-specific TCR breadth.

The treatment: around 19 received Ad26.COV2.S at low or high dose, single or two shots; several received placebo; per-sample allocation not given. On day 63 after the first injection, vaccine and placebo recipients gave samples. Based in Boston, the donor was an adult of 18-55 years. Concerning this clone itself: Its antigen is not known.

CDR1 is MNHEY, CDR2 SVGAGI, per germline. The CDR3 consists of 13 residues. The V and J ends lost 2 bases and 8 bases respectively, with 12 bases between them. TCRdb keeps only in-frame clones here, not all; method: immunoSEQ multiplex PCR. The table lists around 500,000 clones, roughly 87% of them singletons, with under 2% in the top ten. The sequencing used peripheral blood, collected in a trial of Ad26.COV2.S vaccine versus placebo. J is TRBJ1-2 and V is TRBV6-5, with no clear D. The receptor's source is a person aged 18 to 65 who received the Ad26.COV2.S COVID-19 vaccine or a placebo. The CDR3 region is CASSYNGERGYTF. The CDR3 coding sequence is TGTGCCAGCAGTTACAATGGGGAACGAGGCTACACCTTC.